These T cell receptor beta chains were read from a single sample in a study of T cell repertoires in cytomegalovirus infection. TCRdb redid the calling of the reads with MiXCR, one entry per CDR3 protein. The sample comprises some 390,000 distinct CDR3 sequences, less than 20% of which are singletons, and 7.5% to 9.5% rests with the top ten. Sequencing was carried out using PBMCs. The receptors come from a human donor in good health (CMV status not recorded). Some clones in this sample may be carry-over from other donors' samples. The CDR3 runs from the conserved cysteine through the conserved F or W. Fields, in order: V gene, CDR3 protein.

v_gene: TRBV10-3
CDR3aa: CAIRDRIHAEAFF

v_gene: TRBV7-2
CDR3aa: CASSLNFRGSYEQYF

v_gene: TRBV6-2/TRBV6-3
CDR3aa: CASNTPVSRGETQYF

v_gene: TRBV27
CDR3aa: CASSFNSGANVLTF

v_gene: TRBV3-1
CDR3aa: CASSQSGDGNQPQHF

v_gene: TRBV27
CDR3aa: CASSTRGFQPQHF

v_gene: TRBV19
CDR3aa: CASSEWGSRTEQFF

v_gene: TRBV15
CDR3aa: CATSIGGTVYEQYF

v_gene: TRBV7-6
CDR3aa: CASSLAGVAGRSGNEQFF

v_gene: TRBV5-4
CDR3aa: CASSLSATGGGFQYF

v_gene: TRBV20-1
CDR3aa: CSAGGGVGNEQFF

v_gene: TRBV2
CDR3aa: CASSGARTNYGYTF

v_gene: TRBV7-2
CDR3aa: CASSLVLWAYEQYF

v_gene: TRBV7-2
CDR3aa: CASSPRGVDTQYF

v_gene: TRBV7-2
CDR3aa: CASSRDRVNDEQFF

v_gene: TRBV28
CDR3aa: CASSFSNRGYEQFF

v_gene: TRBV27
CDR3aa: CASSFPGQGSSEAFF

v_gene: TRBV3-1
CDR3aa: CASRLLDGYSGYTF

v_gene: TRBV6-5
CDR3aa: CASSPGGQGGSYEQYF

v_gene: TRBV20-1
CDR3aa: CSARDPGGSGDTQYF

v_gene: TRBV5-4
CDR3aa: CASSLSGTLHNEQFF

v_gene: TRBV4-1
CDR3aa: CASSLSMYGIQYF

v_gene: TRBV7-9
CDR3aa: CASSLGQGGAQETQYF

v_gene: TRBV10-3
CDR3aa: CAIQQISTDTQYF

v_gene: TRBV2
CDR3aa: CASSLRDTTFRRSNQPQHF

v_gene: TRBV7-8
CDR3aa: CASSLVWEQGNQPQHF

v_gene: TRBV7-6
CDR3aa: CASRKGANTEAFF

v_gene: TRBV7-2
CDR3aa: CASRSTESNQPQHF

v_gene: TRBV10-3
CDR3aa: CAISSRGDIQYF

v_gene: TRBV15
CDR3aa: CATSRVGQETQYF

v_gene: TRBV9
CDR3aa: CASSVASDTDTQYF

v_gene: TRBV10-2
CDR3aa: CASKEGGRGQFF

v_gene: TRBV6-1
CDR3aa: CASRRVTGPREANVLTF

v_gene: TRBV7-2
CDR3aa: CASSLYGGDTGELFF

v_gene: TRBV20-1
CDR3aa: CSATNPRDRATETQYF

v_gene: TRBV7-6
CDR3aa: CASSLRSTQGEQYF

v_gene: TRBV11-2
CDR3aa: CASSSLMNTEAFF

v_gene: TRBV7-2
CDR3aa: CASSSRIYNYGYTF

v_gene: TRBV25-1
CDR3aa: CASSVVTGTDTQYF

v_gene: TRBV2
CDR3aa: CASNEVAGDSYEQYF

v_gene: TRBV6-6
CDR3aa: CASTFQAGYTF

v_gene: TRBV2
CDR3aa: CASSAGEDYGYTF

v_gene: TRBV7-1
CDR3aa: CASSSYPRTGGLARWKAKNIQYF

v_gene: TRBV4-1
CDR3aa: CASSQDPKQPQHF

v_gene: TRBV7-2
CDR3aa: CASSRGRAGNTEAFF

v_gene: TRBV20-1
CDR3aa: CSAHLLAGGPGGGYNEQFF

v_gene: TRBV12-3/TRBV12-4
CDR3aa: CASSLGALEAFF

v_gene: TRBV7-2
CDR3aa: CASSLWVNNEQFF

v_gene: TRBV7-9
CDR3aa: CASSFASGEETQYF

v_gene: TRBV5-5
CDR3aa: CASSSPEGQVSTEAFF

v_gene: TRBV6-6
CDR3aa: CASRAFYEQYF

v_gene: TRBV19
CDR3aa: CASSLRHTDLRGYTF